This T cell receptor beta chain was retrieved from a study of Ad26.COV2.S vaccination and SARS-CoV-2 variants. On the study more broadly: Ad26.COV2.S shots went into the muscle once or twice, 56 days apart. Whole-study results and caveats: Post-vaccination spike-specific CD8+ and CD4+ T cell responses reportedly had substantial breadth.

Profiling relied on immunoSEQ multiplex PCR, and the TCRdb table lists in-frame clones only, not all of them. The sample has about 480,000 clones; around 85% are singletons. Points on this clone: Its antigen remains unknown.

Germline CDR1 is MNHNS and CDR2 is SASEGT. The CDR3 runs to 12 residues. V lost 1 base and J lost 7, with 5 bases in between. Treatment specified: 15 to 20 received Ad26.COV2.S at low or high dose, single or two shots; several received placebo; per-sample allocation not given. The investigators took samples on day 63 after the first vaccine or placebo injection. In the vaccine, an Ad26 vector expressed the SARS-CoV-2 spike of the Wuhan strain. The V and J genes are TRBV6-1 and TRBJ1-5, with D maybe TRBD1 (5 bases). This TCR came from a person between 18 and 65 years old who received the Ad26.COV2.S COVID-19 vaccine or a placebo. Source: peripheral blood, taken in a trial of Ad26.COV2.S vaccine versus placebo. For the CDR3, the DNA is TGTGCCAGCAGTGAAGGGGGCCAGCCCCAGCATTTT. It is translated as CASSEGGQPQHF.